A few counts support the clone carrying this T cell receptor (beta chain). At one end, the junction sequence differs from germline, possibly due to a read error. The sample belongs to a study of shared clonotypes between healthy human individuals. This CDR3 contains 9 residues. Germline lookup yields CDR1 DFQATT and CDR2 SNEGSKA (reference sequence). Clones were sequenced by immunoSEQ multiplex PCR, and TCRdb holds only the in-frame ones, with some missing. The sample consists of millions of clones, 85% to 95% of them appearing once. The sequence was obtained from a man in his late teens or twenties in good health. Some clones in this sample may be carry-over from other donors' samples. The chain combines TRBV20-1 with TRBJ2-2, with D perhaps matching TRBD1 or TRBD2 (5 bases each). The sample was naive CD4+ T cells from PBMCs. Subset indicated: CD45RA+ positively selected. The CDR3 region is CSAGDLLTF. The CDR3 bases are TGCAGTGCTGGGGACCTCCTCACGTTT.